The 8 T cell receptor beta chains below all came from one sample that was sequenced in a study of blood T cell repertoires in COVID-19. The data were produced by immunoSEQ multiplex PCR, yet TCRdb's version contains in-frame clones alone and is incomplete. The sample has about 140,000 clones, around 80% seen once. Sample: peripheral blood. The origin of the receptors is a man older than 75 with acute or convalescent COVID-19.

V is TRBV19 and J is TRBJ1-5; D perhaps matches TRBD1 (5 bases). Trimming took 6 bases from V and 3 from J, leaving 12 bases between them. The CDR3 has 14 residues. The germline gives CDR1 LNHDA, CDR2 SQIVND (reference sequence). CDR3 nucleotides: TGTGCCAGTAGGGTCGGACAATTCAATCAGCCCCAGCATTTT. Its protein product is CASRVGQFNQPQHF.

The chain joins TRBV6-5 to TRBJ2-2, with D perhaps TRBD2 (5 bases). V gave up 8 bases and J gave up 4 bases, with 8 bases separating them. This CDR3 spans 12 amino acids. The germline V gene has CDR1 MNHEY and CDR2 SVGAGI. The CDR3 bases are TGTGCCAGCGGGAGAATCACCGGGGAGCTGTTTTTT. The encoded protein is CASGRITGELFF.

This chain links TRBV27 with TRBJ2-2, with TRBD1 matching 7 bases. J lost 6 bases, V lost 5 bases, and 6 bases had no gene match. CDR1 and CDR2 from the germline V gene are MNHEY and SMNVEV (reference sequence). CDR3 length: 14 residues. CDR3 region: CASSRGQRPGELFF. The CDR3 DNA is TGTGCCAGCAGTAGGGGACAGCGACCCGGGGAGCTGTTTTTT.

In nucleotides, the CDR3 is TGTGCCAGCAGTTACCGGACAGGCAATGAGCAGTTCTTC. It encodes CASSYRTGNEQFF. This chain connects TRBV6-2 or TRBV6-3 to TRBJ2-1; 7 nucleotides agree with TRBD1. V gave up 2 bases and J gave up 6 bases; unmatched junction bases: 1. Germline V gives CDR1 MNHEY, CDR2 SVGEGT. This CDR3 is 13 amino acids long.

This sequence joins TRBV24-1 and TRBJ2-2; no reliable D call. CDR1 is KGHDR, CDR2 SFDVKD, per germline. The CDR3 sequence is 15 residues long. Trimming shortened V by 7 bases and J by 0 bases, and 11 bases separated the two germline ends. The CDR3 sequence: CATSDPGSNTGELFF. Here the CDR3 DNA reads TGTGCCACCAGCGACCCAGGTTCGAACACCGGGGAGCTGTTTTTT.

The V gene is TRBV18, the J gene TRBJ2-3, with D tentatively TRBD2 (6 bases). Germline CDR1 reads KGHSH; CDR2 reads LQKENI. V lost 3 bases and J 4 bases, leaving 11 bases between the germline ends. The CDR3 covers 14 residues. CDR3 protein: CASSPGGEADTQYF. The CDR3 coding sequence is TGTGCCAGCTCACCGGGGGGAGAGGCAGATACGCAGTATTTT.

The V gene is TRBV7-3, the J gene TRBJ2-7; 12 bases align to TRBD2. This CDR3 is 13 amino acids long. Germline CDR1 is SGHTA and CDR2 is FQGTGA. V gave up 5 bases and J gave up 6 bases; unmatched junction bases: 2. CDR3 in DNA: TGTGCCAGCAGCCTACTAGCGGGGGGCGAGCAGTACTTC. Residues: CASSLLAGGEQYF.

This clone turned up a few times. The rearrangement joins TRBV20-1 to TRBJ2-1; 10 nucleotides match TRBD2. Germline V gene sequence: CDR1 DFQATT, CDR2 SNEGSKA (reference sequence). This CDR3 contains 11 residues. CDR3 loop: CRGSGGESEFF. DNA of the CDR3: TGCAGGGGAAGCGGGGGGGAGAGTGAGTTCTTC.